Below, 18 T cell receptor beta chains from the same sample are listed, as sequenced in a study of CD8+ T cells in alopecia areata. Extracted RNA was reverse transcribed, and the resulting cDNA served as sequencing template. Sequencing was performed with immunoSEQ multiplex PCR; in TCRdb, only in-frame clones are kept and a portion is missing. The data hold around 200,000 clones, with roughly 64% observed a single time. As to treatment: oral pan-JAK inhibitor, 5-10 mg twice daily. The specimen comprised CD8+ T cells sorted from blood, sampled at week 24, from a patient treated with tofacitinib. These TCRs come from a human donor with alopecia areata.

The chain joins TRBV2 to TRBJ2-4; 10 positions match TRBD2. CDR1 is SNHLY and CDR2 is FYNNEI in the germline V gene. Trimming removed 7 bases from V and 1 base from J; junction bases left unmatched: 10. This CDR3 comprises 17 residues. CDR3 nucleotides: TGTGCCAGCAAGTGGCTAGCGGGGGACCCGGCCAAAAACATTCAGTACTTC. Encoded protein: CASKWLAGDPAKNIQYF.

This rearrangement joins TRBV29-1 to TRBJ2-3; 7 nucleotides match TRBD2. The CDR3 extends over 15 amino acids. After removal of 3 bases from V and 4 bases from J, the junction contained 10 bases not matched to a gene. Germline V gives CDR1 SQVTM, CDR2 ANQGSEA. The CDR3 DNA is TGCAGCGTTGATGGGGGGGATTTGGTCGCAGATACGCAGTATTTT. Translation: CSVDGGDLVADTQYF.

This chain joins TRBV2 and TRBJ1-5; D gene unclear. The ends were cut back, 1 base at V and 5 bases at J, with 15 bases in the middle. Germline V gene data show CDR1 as SNHLY and CDR2 as FYNNEI. This CDR3 contains 16 residues. CDR3 DNA sequence: TGTGCCAGCAGTGAAGAGGTTCCGGGATCCGATCAGCCCCAGCATTTT. Translating gives CASSEEVPGSDQPQHF.

This clone appeared once. The V and J genes are TRBV29-1 and TRBJ1-4; D is unclear. This CDR3 region has 15 residues. V was clipped by 0 bases and J by 5 bases, with 13 bases between them. From germline, CDR1 is SQVTM and CDR2 ANQGSEA. The CDR3 DNA reads TGCAGCGTTGAAGATCTGCCGGGGTCGAATGAAAAACTGTTTTTT. Protein sequence: CSVEDLPGSNEKLFF.

The chain has TRBV27 and TRBJ1-6, with D perhaps TRBD1 (5 bases). Germline CDR1 MNHEY, CDR2 SMNVEV (reference sequence). V shed 5 bases and J shed 1 base, with 9 bases lying between them. This CDR3 region has 15 residues. The CDR3 region has the DNA TGTGCCAGCAGTGCAGACAGATCCTATAATTCACCCCTCCACTTT. This encodes CASSADRSYNSPLHF.

The rearrangement links TRBV13 to TRBJ2-3, with D tentatively TRBD1 (5 bases). V lost 4 bases, J lost 0 bases, and 8 bases lay in between. The CDR3 consists of 14 residues. The germline V gene encodes CDR1 PRHDT and CDR2 FYEKMQ (reference sequence). The chain's CDR3 is CASSSTASTDTQYF. Here the CDR3 DNA reads TGTGCCAGCAGCTCGACAGCTAGCACAGATACGCAGTATTTT.

This chain joins TRBV6-5 and TRBJ2-7; 8 nucleotides line up with TRBD1. Losses at the gene ends were 4 bases for V and 7 bases for J; bases not matched to a gene: 6. The CDR3 is made up of 13 amino acids. Germline assignment: CDR1 MNHEY and CDR2 SVGAGI. CDR3 protein: CASSSTGAWEQYF. The DNA for the CDR3 is TGTGCCAGCAGTTCGACAGGGGCGTGGGAGCAGTACTTC.

The rearrangement links TRBV2 to TRBJ2-2; no reliable D call. Looked up from germline, CDR1 is SNHLY and CDR2 is FYNNEI. The ends were cut back, 7 bases at V and 2 bases at J, with 5 bases in the middle. The length of the CDR3 is 12 residues. The CDR3 loop reads CASILNTGELFF. The CDR3 region has the DNA TGTGCCAGCATCCTTAACACCGGGGAGCTGTTTTTT.

The chain recombines TRBV29-1 with TRBJ2-7; D remains unclear. The CDR3 is 14 amino acids. V was pared by 1 base and J by 3 bases, with 13 bases between. Germline CDR1 is SQVTM and CDR2 is ANQGSEA. The CDR3 protein is CSVEGQNPFYEQYF. Here the CDR3 DNA reads TGCAGCGTTGAAGGGCAGAATCCCTTCTACGAGCAGTACTTC.

This clone showed up just a few times. This rearrangement joins TRBV5-1 to TRBJ1-1; weak D call: TRBD1 (6 bases). V lost 4 bases and J lost 2, with 15 bases in between. Germline V CDR1 and CDR2: SGHRS, YFSETQ. The CDR3 covers 15 residues. CDR3 in amino acids: CASSLRGGINTEAFF. The CDR3 DNA reads as TGCGCCAGCAGCCTCCGGGGGGGCATCAACACTGAAGCTTTCTTT. The variable domain in full, with the rest retrieved from reference TRBV5-1 and TRBJ1-1, is KAGVTQTPRYLIKTRGQQVTLSCSPISGHRSVSWYQQTPGQGLQFLFEYFSETQRNKGNFPGRFSGRQFSNSRSEMNVSTLELGDSALYLCASSLRGGINTEAFFGQGTRLTVV.

About this clone: A much bigger clone sits one base away, suggesting this may be a read error. Other nucleotide sequences in the sample specify the same CDR3. This chain connects TRBV5-1 to TRBJ1-2, with TRBD1 matching over 7 bases. J gave up 4 bases and V 0 bases, and 3 bases lay outside the gene matches. The germline V gene encodes CDR1 SGHRS and CDR2 YFSETQ. The CDR3 extends over 14 amino acids. CDR3 protein: CASSLAGTAYGYTF. The CDR3 DNA reads TGCGCCAGCAGCTTGGCCGGGACAGCCTATGGCTACACCTTC.

The chain is built from TRBV18 and TRBJ1-5; D gene ambiguous. Per germline, CDR1 KGHSH and CDR2 LQKENI. This CDR3 comprises 16 residues. With 2 bases removed from V and 3 bases from J, the gap between germline ends came to 14 bases. The CDR3 nucleotides are TGTGCCAGCTCACCATTCTGGGCCAGGTACAATCAGCCCCAGCATTTT. Amino acids: CASSPFWARYNQPQHF.

V is TRBV11-2 and J is TRBJ2-1; 12 bases are shared with TRBD2. V was clipped by 5 bases and J by 6 bases; unmatched bases: 11. Germline V gives CDR1 SGHAT, CDR2 FQNNGV. The CDR3 has 17 amino acids. CDR3 in DNA: TGTGCCAGCAGCGCCCGCGGCGCTAGCGGGGGGGGCAATGAGCAGTTCTTC. This gives the protein CASSARGASGGGNEQFF.

Of note for this clone: Germline is not matched at one junction end, which may reflect a read error. The gene calls are TRBV5-1 and TRBJ2-5, with 12 bases identical to TRBD2. Per germline, CDR1 SGHRS and CDR2 YFSETQ. CDR3 length equals 15 residues. Here the CDR3 reads CASSFTSGGTETRYF. In nucleotides, the CDR3 is TGCGCCAGCAGCTTCACTAGCGGGGGGACAGAGACCCGGTACTTC. The whole variable domain, filled in from reference TRBV5-1 and TRBJ2-5, reads KAGVTQTPRYLIKTRGQQVTLSCSPISGHRSVSWYQQTPGQGLQFLFEYFSETQRNKGNFPGRFSGRQFSNSRSEMNVSTLELGDSALYLCASSFTSGGTETRYFGPGTRLLVL.

This sequence joins TRBV29-1 and TRBJ2-5; 8 bases line up with TRBD1. This CDR3 spans 13 amino acids. Germline lookup yields CDR1 SQVTM and CDR2 ANQGSEA. V was clipped by 6 bases and J by 1 base; unmatched bases: 4. The CDR3 DNA reads as TGCAGCGTCCCACAGGGGGGCCAAGAGACCCAGTACTTC. Encoded protein: CSVPQGGQETQYF.

The chain uses TRBV7-9 and TRBJ2-7; no reliable D call. Germline values: CDR1 SEHNR, CDR2 FQNEAQ (reference sequence). The CDR3 has 11 residues. The V end lost 7 bases, the J end lost 5 bases, and 9 bases lay between the germline ends. This CDR3 is CASTPVDEQYF. CDR3 nucleotide sequence: TGTGCCAGCACCCCAGTGGACGAGCAGTACTTC.

J is TRBJ2-2 and V is TRBV18; 11 positions agree with TRBD2. Germline assignment: CDR1 KGHSH and CDR2 LQKENI. CDR3 length: 18 residues. V was pared by 3 bases and J by 0 bases, with 6 bases of the junction left unmatched. The CDR3 DNA is TGTGCCAGCTCACCTACTAGCGGGGGACTCACGAACACCGGGGAGCTGTTTTTT. Its translation: CASSPTSGGLTNTGELFF.

This clone was counted only a few times. J is TRBJ2-5 and V is TRBV5-1, with D unclear. This CDR3 region has 11 residues. Germline V gene lookup returns CDR1 SGHRS and CDR2 YFSETQ. Trimming pared 2 bases from V and 1 base from J, leaving 0 bases between. The CDR3 bases are TGCGCCAGCAGCTTCCAAGAGACCCAGTACTTC. Protein: CASSFQETQYF. The full variable domain, its missing parts supplied by reference TRBV5-1 and TRBJ2-5, is KAGVTQTPRYLIKTRGQQVTLSCSPISGHRSVSWYQQTPGQGLQFLFEYFSETQRNKGNFPGRFSGRQFSNSRSEMNVSTLELGDSALYLCASSFQETQYFGPGTRLLVL.